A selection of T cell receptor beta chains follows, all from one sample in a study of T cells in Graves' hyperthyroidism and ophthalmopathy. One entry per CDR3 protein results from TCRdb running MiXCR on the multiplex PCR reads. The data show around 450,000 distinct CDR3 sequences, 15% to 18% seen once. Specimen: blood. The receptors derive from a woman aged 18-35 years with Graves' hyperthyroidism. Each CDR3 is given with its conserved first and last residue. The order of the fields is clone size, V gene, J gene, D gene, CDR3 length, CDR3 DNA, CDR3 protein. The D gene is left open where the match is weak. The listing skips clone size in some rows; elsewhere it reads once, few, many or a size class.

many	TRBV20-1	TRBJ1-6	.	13	TGCAGTGCTAGGGGAAAAAGGAATTCACCCCTCCACTTT	CSARGKRNSPLHF
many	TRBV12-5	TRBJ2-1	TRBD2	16	TGTGCTAGTGGTTTGGTAATAGCGGGAGGTGGGAATGAGCAGTTCTTC	CASGLVIAGGGNEQFF
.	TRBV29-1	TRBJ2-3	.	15	TGCAGCGTTGAGTTAGGACAAGGGGGGACAGATACGCAGTATTTT	CSVELGQGGTDTQYF
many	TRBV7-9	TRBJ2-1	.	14	TGTGCCAGCAGCTTAGATTTCTCCTGGGGTGAGCAGTTCTTC	CASSLDFSWGEQFF
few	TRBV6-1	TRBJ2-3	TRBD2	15	TGTGCCAGCAGTGATCCAGCGGGAGGTTTAGATACGCAGTATTTT	CASSDPAGGLDTQYF
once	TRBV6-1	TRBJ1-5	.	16	TGTGCCAGCAACCCTGGGGGAGGGGAGAGCAATCAGCCCCAGCATTTT	CASNPGGGESNQPQHF
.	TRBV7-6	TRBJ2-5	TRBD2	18	TGTGCCAGTCAAATGGGTAGCGGGGGGCGGGGGGCTGAGGAGACCCAGTACTTC	CASQMGSGGRGAEETQYF
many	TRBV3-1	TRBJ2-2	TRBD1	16	TGTGCCAGCAGATTAACGGGACAGGCGAACACCGGGGAGCTGTTTTTT	CASRLTGQANTGELFF
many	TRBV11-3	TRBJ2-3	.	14	TGTGCCAGCAGCTTATCGGGCCTCACAGATACGCAGTATTTT	CASSLSGLTDTQYF
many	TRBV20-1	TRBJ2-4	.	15	TGCAGTGCTAGAGATACGACTGATGGCAAAAACATTCAGTACTTC	CSARDTTDGKNIQYF
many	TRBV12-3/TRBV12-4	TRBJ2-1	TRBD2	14	TGTGCCAGCAGTCCCGGGACTAGGGGAAATGAGCAGTTCTTC	CASSPGTRGNEQFF
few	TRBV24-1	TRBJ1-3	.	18	TGTGCCACCAGTGCCCGCGGCGGAGAACCCTACTCTGGAAACACCATATATTTT	CATSARGGEPYSGNTIYF
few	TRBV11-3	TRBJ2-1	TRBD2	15	TGTGCCAGCAGCCCTTTATGGGACTACTACAATGAGCAGTTCTTC	CASSPLWDYYNEQFF
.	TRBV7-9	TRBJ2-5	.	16	TGTGCCAGCAGCCATGGTGGAGGCAGGACACAAGAGACCCAGTACTTC	CASSHGGGRTQETQYF
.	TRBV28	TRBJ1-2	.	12	TGTGCCACCCGGGGACTATCCTATGGCTACACCTTC	CATRGLSYGYTF
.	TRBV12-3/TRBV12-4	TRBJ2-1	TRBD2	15	TGTGCCAGCAGTTTCGTCACTAGCGGGAGCGGTGAGCAGTTCTTC	CASSFVTSGSGEQFF
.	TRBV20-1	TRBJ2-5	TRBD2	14	TGCAGTGCCCGTAGCGGGGGGGCCGGAGAGACCCAGTACTTC	CSARSGGAGETQYF
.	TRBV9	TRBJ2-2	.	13	TGTGCCAGCAGCGCCTCTGACGCCGGGGAGCTGTTTTTT	CASSASDAGELFF